A selection of T cell receptor beta chains follows, all from one sample in a study of T cell changes during pregnancy in multiple sclerosis. Here immunoSEQ multiplex PCR was the method, and the copy in TCRdb shows in-frame clones only, minus some. The data contain roughly 120,000 clones, roughly 92% of them singletons. Sample: peripheral blood, taken before pregnancy. Receptors were obtained from a female donor with multiple sclerosis, enrolled in a pregnancy study. CDR3s include the opening cysteine and the closing phenylalanine or tryptophan. Fields, in order: clone size, D gene, V gene, J gene, CDR3 protein, CDR3 DNA. D genes are given only for firm matches. Clone size appears in some rows only: once, few, many, or a class for an expanded clone.

.,TRBD2,TRBV11-2,TRBJ2-2,CASSRIAGSNTGELFF,TGTGCCAGCAGCCGCATAGCGGGATCGAACACCGGGGAGCTGTTTTTT
.,.,TRBV2,TRBJ1-4,CASSEIGGTNEKLFF,TGTGCCAGCAGTGAAATCGGGGGGACGAATGAAAAACTGTTTTTT
.,.,TRBV5-1,TRBJ1-2,CASSLDRRGYTF,TGCGCCAGCAGCTTGGATCGTCGTGGCTACACCTTC
.,TRBD1,TRBV5-4,TRBJ2-1,CASSPGPGQGNYNEQFF,TGTGCCAGCAGCCCTGGGCCGGGACAGGGGAACTACAATGAGCAGTTCTTC
.,.,TRBV30,TRBJ1-4,CAWKSRGKEKLFF,TGTGCCTGGAAAAGCAGGGGAAAAGAAAAACTGTTTTTT
few,.,TRBV5-1,TRBJ1-1,CASSLIRNTEAFF,TGCGCCAGCAGCTTGATCAGGAACACTGAAGCTTTCTTT
once,.,TRBV6-5,TRBJ2-2,CASTLVRGDTGELFF,TGTGCCAGCACTCTGGTTCGGGGAGACACCGGGGAGCTGTTTTTT
few,.,TRBV19,TRBJ1-2,CASREFGYGYTF,TGTGCCAGTAGGGAATTCGGGTATGGCTACACCTTC
.,.,TRBV14,TRBJ1-1,CASSQWDNLNTEAFF,TGTGCCAGCAGCCAATGGGACAACCTGAACACTGAAGCTTTCTTT
.,TRBD1,TRBV5-1,TRBJ1-3,CASSSPGRQGAQPGYTIYF,TGCGCCAGCAGCTCCCCCGGAAGGCAGGGGGCGCAACCTGGCTACACCATATATTTT
.,.,TRBV6-5,TRBJ1-1,CASSPEPGSNTEAFF,TGTGCCAGCAGTCCTGAACCGGGTTCCAACACTGAAGCTTTCTTT
.,.,TRBV10-3,TRBJ2-7,CATTSSYEQYF,TGTGCCACAACGAGCTCCTACGAGCAGTACTTC
.,TRBD2,TRBV30,TRBJ2-3,CAWSPNRGVRDTQYF,TGTGCCTGGTCGCCCAATCGGGGGGTCAGGGATACGCAGTATTTT
.,TRBD1,TRBV13,TRBJ1-3,CASSAGQGVPSGNTIYF,TGTGCCAGCAGCGCGGGACAGGGGGTCCCCTCTGGAAACACCATATATTTT
.,.,TRBV5-1,TRBJ2-2,CASSLAGRDTGELFF,TGCGCCAGCAGCTTGGCCGGCCGGGACACCGGGGAGCTGTTTTTT
.,.,TRBV11-3,TRBJ2-2,CASSLGGRGSTGELFF,TGTGCCAGCAGCTTAGGAGGCAGGGGAAGCACCGGGGAGCTGTTTTTT
.,TRBD1,TRBV27,TRBJ2-7,CASSSPTQGATEQYF,TGTGCCAGCAGTTCCCCGACACAGGGGGCCACCGAGCAGTACTTC
.,.,TRBV6-5,TRBJ1-2,CASGGERRGYTF,TGTGCCAGCGGAGGGGAACGACGTGGCTACACCTTC
.,.,TRBV18,TRBJ1-2,CASSPRPKGYTF,TGTGCCAGCTCACCACGGCCCAAGGGCTACACCTTC
.,.,TRBV6-1,TRBJ1-2,CASSEGVRTGYTF,TGTGCCAGCAGTGAAGGAGTTCGCACCGGCTACACCTTC
.,TRBD1,TRBV2,TRBJ1-4,CASSERTGSEKLFF,TGTGCCAGCAGCGAGAGGACAGGTAGCGAAAAACTGTTTTTT
.,TRBD1,TRBV18,TRBJ2-1,CASSPSGTGRLNEQFF,TGTGCCAGCTCACCTTCCGGGACAGGGAGATTGAATGAGCAGTTCTTC
.,TRBD2,TRBV2,TRBJ2-1,CASRGGSRVEQFF,TGTGCCAGCAGGGGCGGGAGTCGGGTTGAGCAGTTCTTC
.,TRBD1,TRBV27,TRBJ2-7,CASSSRGPGSYEQYF,TGTGCCAGCAGTTCCAGGGGGCCAGGCTCCTACGAGCAGTACTTC
.,.,TRBV19,TRBJ2-7,CASTDRAGVDYEQYF,TGTGCCAGTACCGATCGGGCAGGGGTCGACTACGAGCAGTACTTC
.,.,TRBV6-5,TRBJ1-1,CASSYSADGTEAFF,TGTGCCAGCAGTTACTCGGCGGATGGGACTGAAGCTTTCTTT
few,.,TRBV5-4,TRBJ1-2,CASSRPLANYGYTF,TGTGCCAGCAGCCGTCCCCTAGCTAACTATGGCTACACCTTC
.,.,TRBV10-1,TRBJ2-3,CASSERSSGRGVGGDADTQYF,TGCGCCAGCAGTGAGCGCTCTTCTGGTCGTGGGGTGGGGGGAGACGCAGATACGCAGTATTTT
.,.,TRBV6-1,TRBJ1-1,CASSEQASRTEAFF,TGTGCCAGCAGTGAACAAGCGTCCCGGACTGAAGCTTTCTTT
.,.,TRBV14,TRBJ1-1,CASSQGGFLTTFF,TGTGCCAGCAGCCAAGGGGGTTTCTTGACTACTTTCTTT